This TCR beta chain was identified in a study of beta chain features in type 1 diabetes. At the level of the study: The number of sorted cells examined across all samples was some 98,000,000.

Study-wide results and caveats: Whether HLA type affects TCRB rearrangement stayed undetermined in the present work.

As concerns this clone: The antigen remains undetermined.

Expressed TCRB transcripts were sequenced because the entire RNA isolate underwent reverse transcription. Some clones are missing from TCRdb's copy, which holds only in-frame ones; the method was immunoSEQ multiplex PCR. The data contain around 320,000 clones, less than 15% of them singletons. The CDR3 sequence is 12 residues long. Germline assignment: CDR1 SGHVS and CDR2 FQNEAQ. With 5 bases removed from V and 6 bases from J, the gap between germline ends came to 8 bases. The sequenced material came from central memory CD4+ T cells from blood. This TCR was sampled from a man between 25 and 39 years old in good health. The V call is TRBV7-8, the J call TRBJ2-4, with a weak D call TRBD1 (5 bases). In DNA, the CDR3 is TGTGCCAGCAGCAGGGGTACAAACATTCAGTACTTC. Protein: CASSRGTNIQYF.